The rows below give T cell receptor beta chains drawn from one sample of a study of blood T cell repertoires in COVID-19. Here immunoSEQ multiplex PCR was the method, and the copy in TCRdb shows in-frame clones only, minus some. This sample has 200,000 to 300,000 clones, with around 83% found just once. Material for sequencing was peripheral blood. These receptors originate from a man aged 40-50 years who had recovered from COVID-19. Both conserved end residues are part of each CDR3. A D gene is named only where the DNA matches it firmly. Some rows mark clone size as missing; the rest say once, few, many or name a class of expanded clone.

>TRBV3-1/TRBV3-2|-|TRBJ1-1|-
TGTGCCAGAGAGTCAGGGGCAGGGGACACTGAAGCTTTCTTT
CARESGAGDTEAFF
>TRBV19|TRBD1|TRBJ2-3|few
TGTGCCAGTAGTCCTGACAGGGGGCATGAGGATACGCAGTATTTT
CASSPDRGHEDTQYF
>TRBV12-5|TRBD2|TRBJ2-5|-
TGTGCTAGTCAAACTAGCGGCCAAGAGACCCAGTACTTC
CASQTSGQETQYF
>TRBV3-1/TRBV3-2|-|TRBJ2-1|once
TGTGCCAGCACTCGGGCCTCAGCGGATTTTGAGCAGTTCTTC
CASTRASADFEQFF
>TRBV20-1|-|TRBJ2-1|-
TGCAGTGCGCGGAGGGATGAGCAGTTCTTC
CSARRDEQFF
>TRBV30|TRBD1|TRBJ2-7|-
TGTGCCTGGAGTCCGGGGACAGGGATCTCCTACGAGCAGTACTTC
CAWSPGTGISYEQYF
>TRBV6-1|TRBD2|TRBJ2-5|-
TGTGCCAGCAGTGAACTAGCGGGGGGGAGGGATGGAGAGACCCAGTACTTC
CASSELAGGRDGETQYF
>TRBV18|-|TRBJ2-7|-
TGTGCCAGCTCCCCGTCGAACAGCCTATCCTACGAGCAGTACTTC
CASSPSNSLSYEQYF
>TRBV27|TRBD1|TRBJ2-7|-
TGTGCCAGCAGTTGGCGGGACAGGGTGGGAGAGCAGTACTTC
CASSWRDRVGEQYF
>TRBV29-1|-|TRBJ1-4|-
TGCAGCGGGGCGATTGGGGAAAAACTGTTTTTT
CSGAIGEKLFF